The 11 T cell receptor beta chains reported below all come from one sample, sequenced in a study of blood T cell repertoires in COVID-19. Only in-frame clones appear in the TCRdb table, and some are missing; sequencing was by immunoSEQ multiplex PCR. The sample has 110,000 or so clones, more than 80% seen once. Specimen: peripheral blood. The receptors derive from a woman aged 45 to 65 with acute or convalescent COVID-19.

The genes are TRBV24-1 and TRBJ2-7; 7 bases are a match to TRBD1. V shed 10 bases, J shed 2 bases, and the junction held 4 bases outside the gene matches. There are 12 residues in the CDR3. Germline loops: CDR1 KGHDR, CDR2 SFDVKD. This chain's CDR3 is CATSQGTYEQYF. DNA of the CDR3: TGTGCCACGTCACAGGGGACCTACGAGCAGTACTTC.

The CDR3 spells CASSSTAWEGPEQYF. CDR3 nucleotide sequence: TGTGCCAGCAGCTCGACGGCTTGGGAGGGACCCGAGCAGTACTTC. V usage is TRBV7-9 and J usage is TRBJ2-7, with 7 bases that match TRBD2. This CDR3 spans 15 amino acids. Germline values: CDR1 SEHNR, CDR2 FQNEAQ (reference sequence). V trimming: 4 bases; J trimming: 6 bases; junction bases outside the gene matches: 12.

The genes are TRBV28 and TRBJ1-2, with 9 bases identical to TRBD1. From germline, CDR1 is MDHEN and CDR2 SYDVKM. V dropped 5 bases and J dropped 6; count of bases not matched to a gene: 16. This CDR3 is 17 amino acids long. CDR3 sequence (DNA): TGTGCCAGCAGTCCTACAGGGGGCGCTCACGGCAGTGATGGCTACACCTTC. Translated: CASSPTGGAHGSDGYTF.

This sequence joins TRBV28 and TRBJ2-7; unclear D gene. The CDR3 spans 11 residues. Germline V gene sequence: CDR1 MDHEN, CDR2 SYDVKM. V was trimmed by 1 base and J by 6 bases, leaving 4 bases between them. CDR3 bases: TGTGCCAGCAGTTTATACGGCGAGCAGTACTTC. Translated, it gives CASSLYGEQYF. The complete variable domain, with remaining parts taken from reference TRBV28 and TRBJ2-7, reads DVKVTQSSRYLVKRTGEKVFLECVQDMDHENMFWYRQDPGLGLRLIYFSYDVKMKEKGDIPEGYSVSREKKERFSLILESASTNQTSMYLCASSLYGEQYFGPGTRLTVT.

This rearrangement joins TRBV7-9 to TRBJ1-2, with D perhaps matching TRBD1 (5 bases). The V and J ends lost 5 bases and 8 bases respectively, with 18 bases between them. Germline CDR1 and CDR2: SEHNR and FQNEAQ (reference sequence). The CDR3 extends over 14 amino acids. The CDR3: CASSPRAAGEGYTF. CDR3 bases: TGTGCCAGCAGCCCAAGGGCCGCGGGGGAAGGCTACACCTTC.

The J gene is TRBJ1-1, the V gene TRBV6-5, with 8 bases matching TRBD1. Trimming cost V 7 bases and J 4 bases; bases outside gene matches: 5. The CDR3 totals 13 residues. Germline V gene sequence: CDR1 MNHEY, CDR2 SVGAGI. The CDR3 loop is CASTPTGVTEAFF. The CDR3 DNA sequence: TGTGCCAGCACCCCGACAGGGGTCACTGAAGCTTTCTTT.

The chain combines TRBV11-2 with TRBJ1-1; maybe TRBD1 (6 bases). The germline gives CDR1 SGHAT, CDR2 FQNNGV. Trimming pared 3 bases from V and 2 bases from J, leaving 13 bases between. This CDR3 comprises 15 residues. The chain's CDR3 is CASSFGLGANTEAFF. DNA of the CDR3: TGTGCCAGCAGCTTTGGGTTGGGGGCAAACACTGAAGCTTTCTTT. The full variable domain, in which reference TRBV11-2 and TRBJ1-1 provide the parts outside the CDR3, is EAGVAQSPRYKIIEKRQSVAFWCNPISGHATLYWYQQILGQGPKLLIQFQNNGVVDDSQLPKDRFSAERLKGVDSTLKIQPAKLEDSAVYLCASSFGLGANTEAFFGQGTRLTVV.

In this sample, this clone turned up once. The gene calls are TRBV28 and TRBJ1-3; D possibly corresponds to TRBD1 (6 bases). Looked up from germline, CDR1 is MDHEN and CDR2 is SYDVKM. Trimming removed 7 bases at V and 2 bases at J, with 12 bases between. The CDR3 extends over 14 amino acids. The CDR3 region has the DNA TGTGCCAGCATCCAGGGACATACTGGAAACACCATATATTTT. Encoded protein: CASIQGHTGNTIYF.

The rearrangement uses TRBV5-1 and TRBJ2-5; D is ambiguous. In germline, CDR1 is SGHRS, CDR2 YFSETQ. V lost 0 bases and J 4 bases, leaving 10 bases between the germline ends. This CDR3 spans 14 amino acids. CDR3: CASSLVSIIETQYF. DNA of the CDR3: TGCGCCAGCAGCTTGGTTTCTATCATAGAGACCCAGTACTTC.

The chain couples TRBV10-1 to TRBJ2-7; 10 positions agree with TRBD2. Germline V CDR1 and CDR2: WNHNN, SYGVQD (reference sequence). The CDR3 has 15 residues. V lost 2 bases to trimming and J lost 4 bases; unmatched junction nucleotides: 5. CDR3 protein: CASSEASSGGYEQYF. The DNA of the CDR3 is TGCGCCAGCAGTGAGGCGTCTAGCGGGGGATACGAGCAGTACTTC.

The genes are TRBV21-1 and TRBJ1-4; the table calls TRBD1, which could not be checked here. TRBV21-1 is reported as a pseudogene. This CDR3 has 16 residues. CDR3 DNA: TGTGCCAGCAGCAGAAAACCGGGACAGGGGCATGAAAAACTGTTTTTT. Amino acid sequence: CASSRKPGQGHEKLFF.